This TCR beta chain was identified in a study of T cell responses to AZD1222 COVID-19 vaccine (dated by TCRdb to about 2021). Study-level background: TCR sequencing covered fewer than 250 trial participants: nearly 210 given two doses of AZD1222 and 26 given two doses of MenACWY control vaccine. Enrollment into the trials was organized by age into subgroups of 18-55, 56-69 and 70-plus years, and those subgroups contained about 150, 27 and 61 TCR-sequenced participants, respectively.

Concerning this clone: The antigen it recognizes is unknown. The record has no base qualities; no much larger clone is one base away.

The CDR3 regions of human TCRbeta chains were analyzed by immunosequencing. Regarding the original processing steps: Repertoire TCRs were checked for matches against a reference library of SARS-CoV-2-specific TCRs that had been generated using the MIRA antigen-specificity platform. Breadth meant the fraction of unique TCRs that were SARS-CoV-2-associated, whereas depth meant the fraction of total T cells that were SARS-CoV-2-associated. Using the MIRA data, each spike-specific TCR was mapped to the spike region that the TCR reacts to and placed in a CD4 or CD8 class. Log10-transformed breadth and depth values were compared by one-way ANOVA with Sidak's multiple comparisons tests. TCRdb took over this immuneACCESS table, retaining in-frame rearrangements with V and J assigned. Such tables are incomplete; in checked studies, under half of the missing clones stem from an unresolved V gene, and the remainder is unexplained. The DNA was the basis for D and trimming; V, J and clone size are from that table. For this sample there are about 160,000 clones; about 92% appear just once. The top ten clonotypes cover around 0.99% of the sample.

Per the publication, the time point label means: about 28 days (+/-7) after the second vaccine dose. AZD1222 recipients with second doses at about 4 weeks or about 12 weeks were pooled, because spike-specific TCR depth and breadth did not differ between schedules. The vaccinee samples were drawn from two UK trials, COV001 and COV002, one of which was a single-blind randomized controlled phase 2/3 trial testing AZD1222 (ChAdOx1 nCoV-19) in healthy adults. Trial participant PBMC samples were collected at day 0 and day 28 after the second dose for TCRbeta chain sequencing. The CDR3 runs 15 amino acids, cysteine and phenylalanine included. Kept here is only the CDR3 DNA, which spans 45 bases and is read in frame from base 1. At the junction V is shortened by 0 bases and J by 0 bases, with 9 bases in between. The germline V gene (reference sequence) specifies SGHNT as CDR1 and YYREEE as CDR2. Findings and caveats that apply to the study as a whole: Epitopes outside the regions mutated in the B.1.351 and B.1.1.7 variants were reportedly recognized by nearly half of the unique spike-specific TCRs. Conclusions about previously exposed vaccinees are limited because only a handful of AZD1222 recipients were SARS-CoV-2 seropositive at baseline. Participants were mostly white British and included more females than males, and it was suggested by the authors that clonal diversity may have been underestimated. After two AZD1222 doses, spike-specific TCR breadth and depth were significantly higher than at day 0 and than in MenACWY recipients. The whole spike protein was spanned by vaccine-associated CD4 TCRs, and dominant responses were seen in regions 160-218 and 743-854. No day 14 peak-response samples were available, so repertoires were characterized only after the peak T cell response. In the small 56-69-year group, the increase in depth fell short of significance, most likely because of low power.

This TCR derives from an adult who received the AZD1222 COVID-19 vaccine. Here the sequenced sample was peripheral blood, taken 28 days after the second AZD1222 dose. The sequence links TRBV5-4 to TRBJ1-1; the D gene lacks a confident call. Here is the DNA: TGTGCCAGCAGCTTGGCCGCGGGGATGAACACTGAAGCTTTCTTT. Its protein is CASSLAAGMNTEAFF.